Listed below are T cell receptor beta chains from one sample, sequenced in a study of CD8 T cells in ankylosing spondylitis. TCRdb ran MiXCR on the 5' RACE reads and lists one entry per CDR3 protein. There are 250,000 to 350,000 distinct CDR3 sequences in the sample; about 19% occur only once, and roughly 8.3% lies in the top ten. Sequenced: blood, either unsorted or a sorted T cell fraction (not recorded which). The receptors here all came from a male donor with ankylosing spondylitis or in good health (not recorded which). CDR3s include the opening cysteine and the closing phenylalanine or tryptophan. A D gene is named only where the DNA matches it firmly.

CDR3aa | d_gene | j_gene | v_gene
CSATTVNNQPQHF | - | TRBJ1-5 | TRBV20-1
CASSKTLGTDYDGYTF | TRBD1 | TRBJ1-2 | TRBV11-2
CASSSRESISGANVLTF | - | TRBJ2-6 | TRBV11-2
CASSHRGRNEQFF | - | TRBJ2-1 | TRBV3-1
CSARAGPTGELFF | - | TRBJ2-2 | TRBV20-1
CASSSKGASPLHF | - | TRBJ1-6 | TRBV7-9
CSAGPGGTGELFF | TRBD2 | TRBJ2-2 | TRBV20-1
CSARGPGTGGADTQYF | TRBD1 | TRBJ2-3 | TRBV20-1
CASSLLWALGTNADTQYF | - | TRBJ2-3 | TRBV5-1
CASSLSGSGALFF | - | TRBJ2-2 | TRBV7-8
CASSLGEGEGCQPQHF | - | TRBJ1-5 | TRBV5-1
CASSFGTSANKETQYF | TRBD2 | TRBJ2-5 | TRBV7-8
CASSWSQKETQYF | - | TRBJ2-5 | TRBV28
CASSLRGRAFNEQFF | TRBD2 | TRBJ2-1 | TRBV12-3/TRBV12-4
CASKWAGKNTGELFF | - | TRBJ2-2 | TRBV2
CASSQDRGLEGETQYF | - | TRBJ2-5 | TRBV14
CASSPDRAGANVLTF | TRBD1 | TRBJ2-6 | TRBV5-1
CASSRDIYQPQHF | - | TRBJ1-5 | TRBV18
CASSLERVRQPQHF | - | TRBJ1-5 | TRBV12-3/TRBV12-4
CASSVGSGGMNTEAFF | - | TRBJ1-1 | TRBV9
CAISVGPGGDNEQFF | - | TRBJ2-1 | TRBV10-3
CATSRIDRDTGELFF | TRBD1 | TRBJ2-2 | TRBV15
CASSPVQGATKNIQYF | TRBD1 | TRBJ2-4 | TRBV18
CATSRGPNTEAFF | - | TRBJ1-1 | TRBV15
CASRKQGSGTEAFF | - | TRBJ1-1 | TRBV12-3/TRBV12-4
CASSLSGIGTGELFF | - | TRBJ2-2 | TRBV11-1
CASRAVRVYNEQFF | - | TRBJ2-1 | TRBV28
CASSLRQGGIPGANVLTF | TRBD1 | TRBJ2-6 | TRBV28